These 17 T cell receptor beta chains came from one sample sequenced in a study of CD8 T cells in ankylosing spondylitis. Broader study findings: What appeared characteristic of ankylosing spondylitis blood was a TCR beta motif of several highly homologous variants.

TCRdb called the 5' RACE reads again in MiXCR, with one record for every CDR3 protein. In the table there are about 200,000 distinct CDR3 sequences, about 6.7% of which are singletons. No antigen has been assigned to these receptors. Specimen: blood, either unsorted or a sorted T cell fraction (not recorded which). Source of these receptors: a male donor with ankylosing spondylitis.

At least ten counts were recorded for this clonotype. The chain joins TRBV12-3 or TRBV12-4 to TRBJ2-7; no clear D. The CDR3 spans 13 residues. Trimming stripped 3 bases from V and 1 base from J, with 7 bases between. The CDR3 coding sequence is TGTGCCAGCAGTTTTTCCAGATCCTACGAGCAGTACTTC. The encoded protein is CASSFSRSYEQYF.

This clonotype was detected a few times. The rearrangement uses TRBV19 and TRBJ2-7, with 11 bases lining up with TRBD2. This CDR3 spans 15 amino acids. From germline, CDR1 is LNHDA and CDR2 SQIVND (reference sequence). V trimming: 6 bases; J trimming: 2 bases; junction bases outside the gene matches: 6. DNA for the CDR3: TGTGCCAGTAGATGGACTAGCGGGCTTACCTACGAGCAGTACTTC. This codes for CASRWTSGLTYEQYF. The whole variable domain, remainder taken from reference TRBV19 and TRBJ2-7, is DGGITQSPKYLFRKEGQNVTLSCEQNLNHDAMYWYRQDPGQGLRLIYYSQIVNDFQKGDIAEGYSVSREKKESFPLTVTSAQKNPTAFYLCASRWTSGLTYEQYFGPGTRLTVT.

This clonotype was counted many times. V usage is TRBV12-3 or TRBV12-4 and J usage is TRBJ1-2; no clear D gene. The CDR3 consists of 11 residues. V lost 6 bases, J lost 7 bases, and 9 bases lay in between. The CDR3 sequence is CASRTPRGYTF. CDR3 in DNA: TGTGCCAGCAGAACTCCCCGTGGCTACACCTTC.

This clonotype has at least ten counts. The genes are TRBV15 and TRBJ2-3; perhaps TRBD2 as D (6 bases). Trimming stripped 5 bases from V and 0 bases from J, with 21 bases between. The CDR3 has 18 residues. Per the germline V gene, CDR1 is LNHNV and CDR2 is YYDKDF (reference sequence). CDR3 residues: CATSRRKNLASSTDTQYF. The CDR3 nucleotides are TGTGCCACCAGCCGAAGAAAGAATCTAGCGAGTAGCACAGATACGCAGTATTTT.

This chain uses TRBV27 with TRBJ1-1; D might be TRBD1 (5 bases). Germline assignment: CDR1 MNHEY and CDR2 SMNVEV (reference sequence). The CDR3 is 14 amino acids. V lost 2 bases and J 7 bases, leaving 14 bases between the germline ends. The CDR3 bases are TGTGCCAGCAGTTTAATTCGAGGGGCCGGTGAAGCTTTCTTT. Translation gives CASSLIRGAGEAFF.

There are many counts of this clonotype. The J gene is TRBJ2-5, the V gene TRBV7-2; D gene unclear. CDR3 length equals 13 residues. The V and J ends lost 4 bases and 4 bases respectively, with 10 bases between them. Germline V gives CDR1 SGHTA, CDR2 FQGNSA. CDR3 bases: TGTGCCAGCAGCTCCCCCTCCTTAGAGACCCAGTACTTC. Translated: CASSSPSLETQYF.

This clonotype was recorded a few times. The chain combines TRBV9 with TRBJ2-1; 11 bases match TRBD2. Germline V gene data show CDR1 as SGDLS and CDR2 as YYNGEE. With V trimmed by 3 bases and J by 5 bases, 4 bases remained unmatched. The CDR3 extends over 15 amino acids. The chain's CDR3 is CASSAPGLADNEQFF. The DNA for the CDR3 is TGTGCCAGCAGCGCCCCGGGACTAGCGGACAATGAGCAGTTCTTC.

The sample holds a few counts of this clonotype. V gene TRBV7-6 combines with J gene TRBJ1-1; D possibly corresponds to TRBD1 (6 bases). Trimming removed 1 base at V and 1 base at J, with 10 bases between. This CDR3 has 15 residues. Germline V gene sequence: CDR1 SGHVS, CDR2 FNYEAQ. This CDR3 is CASSLGPDRNTEAFF. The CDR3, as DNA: TGTGCCAGCAGCTTAGGCCCGGACAGGAACACTGAAGCTTTCTTT.

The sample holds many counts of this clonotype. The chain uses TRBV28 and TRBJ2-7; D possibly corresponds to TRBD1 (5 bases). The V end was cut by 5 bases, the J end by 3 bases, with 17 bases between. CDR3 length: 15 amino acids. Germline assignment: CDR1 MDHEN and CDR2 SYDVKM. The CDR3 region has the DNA TGTGCCAGCAGTCCTCTCGGGTTAGGGGACTACGAGCAGTACTTC. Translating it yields CASSPLGLGDYEQYF.

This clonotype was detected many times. The DNA of the CDR3 is TGTGCCAGCAGTCCCTCGTTGGGGGGAGGGGCAGATACGCAGTATTTT. Protein sequence: CASSPSLGGGADTQYF. The chain recombines TRBV28 with TRBJ2-3; 7 nucleotides line up with TRBD2. V dropped 5 bases and J dropped 4; count of bases not matched to a gene: 12. In germline, CDR1 is MDHEN, CDR2 SYDVKM. This CDR3 comprises 16 residues.

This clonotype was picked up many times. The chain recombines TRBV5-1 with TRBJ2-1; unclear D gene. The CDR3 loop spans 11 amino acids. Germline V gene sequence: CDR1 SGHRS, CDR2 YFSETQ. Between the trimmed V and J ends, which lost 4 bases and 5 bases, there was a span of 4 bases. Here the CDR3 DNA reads TGCGCCAGCAGCACGGACAATGAGCAGTTCTTC. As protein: CASSTDNEQFF.

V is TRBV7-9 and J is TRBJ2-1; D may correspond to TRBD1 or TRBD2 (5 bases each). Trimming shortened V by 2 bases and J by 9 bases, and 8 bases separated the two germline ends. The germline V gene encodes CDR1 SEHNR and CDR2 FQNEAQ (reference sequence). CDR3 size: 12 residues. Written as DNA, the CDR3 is TGTGCCAGCAGCTTATTAGGGACTGAGCAGTTCTTC. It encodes CASSLLGTEQFF.

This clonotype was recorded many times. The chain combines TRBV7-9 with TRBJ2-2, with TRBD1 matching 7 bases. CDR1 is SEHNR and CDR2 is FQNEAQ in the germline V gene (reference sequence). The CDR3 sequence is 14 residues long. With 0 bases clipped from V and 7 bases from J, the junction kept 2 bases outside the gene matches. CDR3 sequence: CASSLARQGGELFF. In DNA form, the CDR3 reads TGTGCCAGCAGCTTAGCGCGACAGGGCGGGGAGCTGTTTTTT.

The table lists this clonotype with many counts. The CDR3 DNA follows: TGCGCCAGCAGCTTGGACAGGGGGAGAACGTACGAGCAGTACTTC. This translates into CASSLDRGRTYEQYF. The chain uses TRBV5-1 and TRBJ2-7; 8 bases are a match to TRBD1. Trimming cost V 0 bases and J 4 bases; bases outside gene matches: 6. The CDR3 spans 15 residues. Germline CDR1 and CDR2: SGHRS and YFSETQ.

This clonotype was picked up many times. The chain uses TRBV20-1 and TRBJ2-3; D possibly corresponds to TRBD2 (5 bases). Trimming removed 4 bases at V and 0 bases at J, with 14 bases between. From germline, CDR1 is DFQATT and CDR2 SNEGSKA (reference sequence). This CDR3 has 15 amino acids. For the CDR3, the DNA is TGCAGTGCTAACCGCGGGCGGGCTAGCACAGATACGCAGTATTTT. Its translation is CSANRGRASTDTQYF.

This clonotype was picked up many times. The DNA for the CDR3 is TGCAGCGTTACAGGGGCCATGGGAGCTAACTATGGCTACACCTTC. This sequence encodes CSVTGAMGANYGYTF. The chain has TRBV29-1 and TRBJ1-2; TRBD1 matches 7 bases. The CDR3 runs 15 residues. Per the germline V gene, CDR1 is SQVTM and CDR2 is ANQGSEA. V was clipped by 5 bases and J by 0 bases; unmatched bases: 9.

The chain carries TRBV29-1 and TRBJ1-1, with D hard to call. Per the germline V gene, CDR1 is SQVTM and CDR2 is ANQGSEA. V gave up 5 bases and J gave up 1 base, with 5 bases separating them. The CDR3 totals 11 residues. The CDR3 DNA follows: TGCAGCGTTCGGACGAACACTGAAGCTTTCTTT. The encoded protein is CSVRTNTEAFF.